What follows are 24 T cell receptor beta chains derived from one specimen sequenced in a study of T cell repertoires in cytomegalovirus infection. One entry per CDR3 protein results from TCRdb running MiXCR on the reads. The repertoire holds around 100,000 distinct CDR3 sequences, with under 25% as singletons. The material sequenced was CD8+ T cells from PBMCs. These receptors originate from a human donor in good health (CMV status not recorded). Some clones in this sample may be carry-over from other donors' samples.

This clonotype has more than one count but fewer than ten. The chain carries TRBV4-3 and TRBJ2-2; tentative D call: TRBD2 (6 bases). CDR3 length equals 15 residues. Trimming cost V 1 base and J 5 bases, with 11 bases left between them. Germline assignment: CDR1 LGHNA and CDR2 YSLEER. The CDR3 DNA reads TGCGCCAGCAGCCAAGTGGAGGGTACGACCGGGGAGCTGTTTTTT. As protein: CASSQVEGTTGELFF.

This clonotype was detected only a few times. This sequence joins TRBV12-3 or TRBV12-4 and TRBJ1-2, with D hard to call. The CDR3 runs to 14 residues. V was clipped by 5 bases and J by 4 bases, with 14 bases between them. The CDR3 DNA reads as TGTGCCAGCAGTCCCTCTGGACGGTTCTATGGCTACACCTTC. Protein: CASSPSGRFYGYTF.

A few counts support this clonotype. The CDR3 reads CASSARQNKNIQYF. The CDR3 DNA is TGTGCCAGCAGTGCCAGACAGAATAAAAACATTCAGTACTTC. The rearrangement links TRBV28 to TRBJ2-4, with a possible D match to TRBD1 (5 bases). Trimming took 5 bases from V and 4 from J, leaving 12 bases between them. CDR1 and CDR2 (germline): MDHEN, SYDVKM. This CDR3 has 14 amino acids.

CDR3 sequence (DNA): TGTGCCAGCAGTTTTCTAGAGACCCAGTACTTC. As protein: CASSFLETQYF. The genes are TRBV28 and TRBJ2-5; D uncertain. Between the trimmed V and J ends, which lost 3 bases and 4 bases, there was a span of 3 bases. The CDR3 totals 11 residues. Germline-derived CDR1 and CDR2 are MDHEN and SYDVKM.

At least ten counts were recorded for this clonotype. V is TRBV7-8 and J is TRBJ2-3, with D possibly called TRBD1 or TRBD2 (6 bases each). Germline values: CDR1 SGHVS, CDR2 FQNEAQ. With 1 base removed from V and 1 base from J, the gap between germline ends came to 9 bases. This CDR3 contains 15 residues. The CDR3 is CASSLEGGRTDTQYF. In DNA form, the CDR3 reads TGTGCCAGCAGCTTAGAGGGGGGCCGCACAGATACGCAGTATTTT.

The rearrangement joins TRBV7-6 to TRBJ2-1, with 7 bases fitting TRBD1. V lost 5 bases and J lost 8; bases outside the gene matches: 18. The CDR3 extends over 17 amino acids. Germline-derived CDR1 and CDR2 are SGHVS and FNYEAQ. The CDR3: CASSNLFGQDLRYEQFF. CDR3 nucleotides: TGTGCCAGCAGCAATCTATTCGGACAGGACCTAAGATATGAGCAGTTCTTC.

J is TRBJ1-2 and V is TRBV6-6; D is unclear. The CDR3 consists of 12 residues. Germline CDR1 is MNHNY and CDR2 is SVGAGI (reference sequence). V lost 6 bases and J 10 bases, leaving 15 bases between the germline ends. The chain's CDR3 is CASSGSRAVYTF. CDR3 nucleotides: TGTGCCAGCAGCGGGAGTAGGGCAGTCTACACCTTC.

This sequence joins TRBV6-6 and TRBJ2-2; 12 nucleotides match TRBD2. Germline CDR1 and CDR2: MNHNY and SVGAGI (reference sequence). J was trimmed by 0 bases and V by 5 bases; bases with no gene match: 10. CDR3 length: 19 residues. The CDR3 protein is CASSPGTSGPLSNTGELFF. The CDR3 DNA sequence: TGTGCCAGCAGTCCCGGGACTAGCGGGCCCTTATCGAACACCGGGGAGCTGTTTTTT.

The chain links TRBV15 to TRBJ1-1, with TRBD1 matching 10 bases. V was pared by 4 bases and J by 4 bases, with 3 bases of the junction left unmatched. CDR1 and CDR2 (germline): LNHNV, YYDKDF (reference sequence). The CDR3 is 14 residues long. CDR3 coding DNA: TGTGCCACCAGCACGGACAGGGGGATCACTGAAGCTTTCTTT. This codes for CATSTDRGITEAFF.

This chain connects TRBV7-6 to TRBJ1-1; D ambiguous. Germline V gene data show CDR1 as SGHVS and CDR2 as FNYEAQ. This CDR3 spans 14 amino acids. The V and J ends lost 5 bases and 5 bases respectively, with 15 bases between them. For the CDR3, the DNA is TGTGCCAGCAGCGCTGCAGGAGCCCGGACTGAAGCTTTCTTT. This sequence encodes CASSAAGARTEAFF.

This clonotype has only a few counts. The chain uses TRBV11-2 and TRBJ2-7; the D gene could be TRBD1 or TRBD2 (5 bases each). Germline V gene lookup returns CDR1 SGHAT and CDR2 FQNNGV. Trimming took off 5 bases at V and 4 bases at J, with 18 bases between the two ends. The CDR3 sequence is 15 residues long. DNA of the CDR3: TGTGCCAGCAGCCCAGTGGGACCGACGGGGTACGAGCAGTACTTC. It codes for CASSPVGPTGYEQYF.

This clonotype was seen ten or more times. CDR3 nucleotide sequence: TGTGCCAGCAGAGCCGGGACAGGGGACAATGAGCAGTTCTTC. The encoded protein is CASRAGTGDNEQFF. This rearrangement joins TRBV7-9 to TRBJ2-1, with 10 bases that match TRBD1. With 6 bases clipped from V and 5 bases from J, the junction kept 4 bases outside the gene matches. Germline V lookup: CDR1 SEHNR, CDR2 FQNEAQ (reference sequence). The CDR3 sequence is 14 residues long.

This clonotype was counted at least ten times. V usage is TRBV7-9 and J usage is TRBJ2-6; TRBD1 agrees at 9 bases. The CDR3 sequence is 17 residues long. Germline CDR1 SEHNR, CDR2 FQNEAQ (reference sequence). The junction had 4 bases not matched to a gene; V was cut back by 4 bases and J by 0 bases. This chain's CDR3 is CASSYTGGSSGANVLTF. In DNA form, the CDR3 reads TGTGCCAGCAGCTACACAGGGGGCTCCTCTGGGGCCAACGTCCTGACTTTC.

The chain uses TRBV14 and TRBJ1-2; D is uncertain. Germline V gene lookup returns CDR1 SGHDN and CDR2 FVKESK. The CDR3 covers 12 residues. Trimming removed 2 bases at V and 8 bases at J, with 9 bases between. CDR3 amino acids: CASSQSRGGYTF. CDR3 coding DNA: TGTGCCAGCAGCCAAAGCCGGGGAGGCTACACCTTC.

With regard to this clonotype: A read error may explain this, as a much larger clone is one base away. V and J are TRBV7-6 and TRBJ1-1; D perhaps matches TRBD1 (5 bases). CDR1 and CDR2 (germline): SGHVS, FNYEAQ. This CDR3 has 15 amino acids. V was shortened by 0 bases and J by 4 bases, with 12 bases between the two germline ends. In DNA form, the CDR3 reads TGTGCCAGCAGCTTAGCGCCAGGGATTGGCACTGAAGCTTTCTTT. This gives the protein CASSLAPGIGTEAFF.

This clonotype was counted a few times. The rearrangement uses TRBV29-1 and TRBJ2-7; the match to TRBD2 covers 9 bases. The germline V gene has CDR1 SQVTM and CDR2 ANQGSEA. This CDR3 contains 16 residues. V dropped 0 bases and J dropped 0; count of bases not matched to a gene: 6. CDR3 nucleotides: TGCAGCGTTGAAGATCCGGCTAGCGGGGCCTCCTACGAGCAGTACTTC. Amino acids: CSVEDPASGASYEQYF.

This clonotype was counted only a few times. V is TRBV2 and J is TRBJ2-7; D remains ambiguous. The V end lost 1 base, the J end lost 2 bases, and 9 bases lay between the germline ends. The CDR3 covers 14 residues. Germline V gene sequence: CDR1 SNHLY, CDR2 FYNNEI. CDR3 amino acids: CASSEGPTAYEQYF. CDR3 coding DNA: TGTGCCAGCAGTGAAGGACCTACAGCCTACGAGCAGTACTTC.

This clonotype was seen only a few times. The chain has TRBV29-1 and TRBJ2-1; 10 nucleotides match TRBD2. CDR1 SQVTM and CDR2 ANQGSEA come from the germline V gene. The CDR3 is 17 amino acids. V trimming: 2 bases; J trimming: 9 bases; junction bases outside the gene matches: 16. The DNA for the CDR3 is TGCAGCGTTGAAATCAAGGGTACTAGCGGGGAGTTCCTTGAGCAGTTCTTC. Translation gives CSVEIKGTSGEFLEQFF.

In this sample, this clonotype turned up a few times. V is TRBV2 and J is TRBJ2-2, with a possible D match to TRBD2 (6 bases). Germline V CDR1 and CDR2: SNHLY, FYNNEI. Trimming removed 10 bases from V and 5 bases from J, with 11 bases in between. This CDR3 has 12 amino acids. DNA for the CDR3: TGTGCCACCTTAGGGAGGACCGGGGAGCTGTTTTTT. Translating it yields CATLGRTGELFF.

The chain uses TRBV20-1 and TRBJ2-5; D tentatively reads TRBD1 or TRBD2 (5 bases each). The germline gives CDR1 DFQATT, CDR2 SNEGSKA (reference sequence). Trimming removed 3 bases from V and 3 bases from J, with 14 bases in between. There are 14 residues in the CDR3. This CDR3 is CSASGADRKETQYF. CDR3 DNA sequence: TGCAGTGCTAGCGGGGCGGACCGAAAAGAGACCCAGTACTTC.

With regard to this clonotype: An end of the junction differs from the germline gene, which may be a read error. The chain has TRBV2 and TRBJ2-2, with D uncertain. Germline lookup yields CDR1 SNHLY and CDR2 FYNNEI. CDR3 size: 12 residues. In DNA, the CDR3 is TGTGCCAGCCCAACGAACACCGAGGAGCTGTTTTTT. It yields the protein CASPTNTEELFF.

This chain connects TRBV7-9 to TRBJ2-6, with D unclear. From germline, CDR1 is SEHNR and CDR2 FQNEAQ (reference sequence). The CDR3 has 12 amino acids. V dropped 3 bases and J dropped 11 bases, with 8 bases sitting between them. Here the CDR3 DNA reads TGTGCCAGCAGCTTCGGGTTGGACGTCCTGACTTTC. It specifies CASSFGLDVLTF.

This chain joins TRBV11-3 and TRBJ2-1; D possibly corresponds to TRBD2 (5 bases). Germline V gene lookup returns CDR1 SGHNT and CDR2 YENEEA. This CDR3 is 15 amino acids long. V was pared by 4 bases and J by 5 bases, with 15 bases between. The CDR3 spells CASSSRSAVHNEQFF. CDR3 sequence (DNA): TGTGCCAGCAGCTCTAGATCAGCGGTCCACAATGAGCAGTTCTTC.

There are many counts of this clonotype. The chain recombines TRBV28 with TRBJ2-2; either TRBD1 or TRBD2 may supply D (5 bases each). From germline, CDR1 is MDHEN and CDR2 SYDVKM. There are 15 residues in the CDR3. With 0 bases removed from V and 2 bases from J, the gap between germline ends came to 7 bases. The CDR3 region is CASSLWGDNTGELFF. The DNA of the CDR3 is TGTGCCAGCAGTTTATGGGGGGATAACACCGGGGAGCTGTTTTTT. Supplemented by reference TRBV28 and TRBJ2-2, the full variable domain reads DVKVTQSSRYLVKRTGEKVFLECVQDMDHENMFWYRQDPGLGLRLIYFSYDVKMKEKGDIPEGYSVSREKKERFSLILESASTNQTSMYLCASSLWGDNTGELFFGEGSRLTVL.